The rows below give T cell receptor beta chains drawn from one sample of a study of blood T cell repertoires in COVID-19. Sequenced by immunoSEQ multiplex PCR; TCRdb stores in-frame clones only, minus some. The sample consists of a few hundred thousand clones, about four fifths of them appearing once. Sequencing input: peripheral blood. All receptors come from a person aged 70 to 85 with COVID-19, enrolled during active disease. Each CDR3 is given with its conserved first and last residue. Each record gives: J gene, clone size, CDR3 length, D gene, V gene, CDR3 protein, CDR3 DNA. A D gene is named only where the DNA matches it firmly. Rows give clone size only sometimes, using once, few, many, or a class for an expanded clone.

TRBJ1-2,-,14,-,TRBV24-1,CATSENYGGSGYTF,TGTGCCACCAGTGAAAACTACGGGGGGTCTGGCTACACCTTC
TRBJ1-4,-,17,TRBD1,TRBV28,CASSLGDRGFLREKLFF,TGTGCCAGCAGTTTAGGGGACAGGGGGTTCCTTAGGGAAAAACTGTTTTTT
TRBJ2-1,-,17,-,TRBV6-1,CASSEPIPGIRRDEQFF,TGTGCCAGCAGTGAACCGATTCCCGGGATTCGGCGGGATGAGCAGTTCTTC
TRBJ2-4,once,15,TRBD1,TRBV18,CASSPGQGAKNIQYF,TGTGCCAGCTCACCAGGACAGGGGGCGAAAAACATTCAGTACTTC
TRBJ2-1,-,16,TRBD2,TRBV7-2,CASSRRLAPTGNEQFF,TGTGCCAGCAGCCGTAGACTAGCGCCCACGGGGAATGAGCAGTTCTTC
TRBJ1-5,-,15,-,TRBV2,CASSETSAVPGPQHF,TGTGCCAGCAGTGAAACGTCTGCGGTGCCGGGGCCCCAGCATTTT
TRBJ2-7,few,13,-,TRBV18,CASSPRRGYEQYF,TGTGCCAGCTCACCACGAAGGGGTTACGAGCAGTACTTC
TRBJ2-7,-,14,-,TRBV6-6,CASSYGAANYEQYF,TGTGCCAGCAGTTACGGAGCGGCCAACTACGAGCAGTACTTC
TRBJ1-1,-,15,-,TRBV5-8,CASAGQRVQNTEAFF,TGTGCCAGCGCAGGGCAACGGGTCCAAAACACTGAAGCTTTCTTT
TRBJ2-7,-,15,TRBD1,TRBV28,CASSPDRGLVYEQYF,TGTGCCAGCAGTCCTGACAGGGGGCTCGTATACGAGCAGTACTTC
TRBJ1-2,-,14,-,TRBV4-3,CASSQDAKNYGYTF,TGCGCCAGCAGCCAAGATGCGAAGAACTATGGCTACACCTTC
TRBJ2-7,-,13,-,TRBV5-6,CASSLAGLGEQYF,TGTGCCAGCAGCTTGGCCGGACTCGGGGAGCAGTACTTC
TRBJ1-5,-,13,-,TRBV30,CAWSRFINQPQHF,TGTGCCTGGAGTCGGTTCATAAATCAGCCCCAGCATTTT
TRBJ1-2,-,16,TRBD1,TRBV5-6,CASSRQGQGKFYGYTF,TGTGCCAGCAGTAGACAAGGACAGGGAAAGTTCTATGGCTACACCTTC
TRBJ1-2,-,13,-,TRBV6-1,CASSELRGNGYTF,TGTGCCAGCAGTGAATTGAGAGGGAATGGCTACACCTTC
TRBJ2-5,-,16,TRBD2,TRBV5-6,CASSFFLAGLQETQYF,TGTGCCAGCAGCTTTTTCCTAGCGGGGCTCCAAGAGACCCAGTACTTC
TRBJ2-6,once,14,TRBD1,TRBV7-6,CASSSDRVANVLTF,TGTGCCAGCAGCTCCGACAGGGTGGCCAACGTCCTGACTTTC
TRBJ2-2,-,14,-,TRBV11-3,CASSPIASPGELFF,TGTGCCAGCAGCCCTATAGCGTCCCCCGGGGAGCTGTTTTTT
TRBJ2-7,once,16,TRBD2,TRBV3-1/TRBV3-2,CASSQETSGGSYEQYF,TGTGCCAGCAGCCAAGAGACTAGCGGGGGCTCCTACGAGCAGTACTTC
TRBJ1-5,-,15,-,TRBV6-1,CASSETAGRIQPQHF,TGTGCCAGCAGTGAAACGGCGGGACGGATTCAGCCCCAGCATTTT
TRBJ1-2,-,15,TRBD1,TRBV3-1/TRBV3-2,CASSRDREGGNGYTF,TGTGCCAGCAGCCGGGACAGGGAAGGGGGGAATGGCTACACCTTC
TRBJ2-3,-,18,TRBD2,TRBV7-2,CASSLARVRRELAYTQYF,TGTGCCAGCAGCTTAGCGCGGGTTCGGCGGGAGCTTGCATATACGCAGTATTTT
TRBJ2-1,-,12,-,TRBV12-3/TRBV12-4,CASSFGGDEQFF,TGTGCCAGCAGTTTTGGTGGAGATGAGCAGTTCTTC
TRBJ2-5,-,16,-,TRBV9,CASSVRGTGGRETQYF,TGTGCCAGCAGCGTTCGGGGGACTGGTGGAAGGGAGACCCAGTACTTC
TRBJ1-1,-,13,TRBD1,TRBV7-9,CASSSQGRTEAFF,TGTGCCAGCAGCTCACAGGGGAGGACTGAAGCTTTCTTT
TRBJ1-4,-,14,-,TRBV6-6,CASSPRQKIEKLFF,TGTGCCAGCAGTCCACGTCAGAAGATAGAAAAACTGTTTTTT
TRBJ1-5,-,18,TRBD1,TRBV7-9,CASSLDSNTGVGNQPQHF,TGTGCCAGCAGCCTCGATTCCAACACAGGGGTTGGCAATCAGCCCCAGCATTTT
TRBJ2-7,-,15,TRBD2,TRBV9,CASSVGLANGYEQYF,TGTGCCAGCAGCGTGGGACTAGCGAACGGGTACGAGCAGTACTTC
TRBJ1-3,-,16,-,TRBV9,CASSPNQQGAGNTIYF,TGTGCCAGCAGCCCTAACCAGCAGGGTGCTGGAAACACCATATATTTT
TRBJ1-5,-,13,-,TRBV19,CASSTRTARPQHF,TGTGCCAGTAGTACCCGGACAGCCCGGCCCCAGCATTTT
TRBJ2-1,-,17,-,TRBV4-2,CASSLSSGHTRYNEQFF,TGTGCCAGCAGCCTCTCTTCGGGACACACCAGATACAATGAGCAGTTCTTC
TRBJ2-2,-,19,TRBD1,TRBV7-8,CASSPLQPKGAQGTGELFF,TGTGCCAGCAGCCCCTTACAACCGAAGGGGGCGCAGGGGACCGGGGAGCTGTTTTTT
TRBJ1-4,-,14,-,TRBV30,CAWNVGRGEEKLFF,TGTGCCTGGAACGTTGGCAGGGGTGAAGAAAAACTGTTTTTT
TRBJ1-2,-,13,TRBD1,TRBV6-4,CASSPGTGRGYTF,TGTGCCAGCAGCCCAGGGACAGGACGTGGCTACACCTTC
TRBJ2-3,-,14,TRBD2,TRBV11-2,CASSGLAGRYTQYF,TGTGCCAGCTCGGGACTAGCGGGAAGGTATACGCAGTATTTT
TRBJ1-2,-,17,-,TRBV28,CASSLSSGESPVYGYTF,TGTGCCAGCAGTTTGTCTTCCGGAGAGAGCCCGGTCTATGGCTACACCTTC
TRBJ2-3,-,17,TRBD2,TRBV19,CASSIGASGASTDTQYF,TGTGCCAGTAGTATAGGGGCTAGCGGGGCTAGCACAGATACGCAGTATTTT
TRBJ2-1,-,15,TRBD2,TRBV11-1,CASSPGTSGSDDQFF,TGTGCCAGCAGCCCCGGGACTAGCGGGAGCGACGACCAGTTCTTC
TRBJ2-5,once,15,TRBD1,TRBV7-9,CASSIRQGTNETQYF,TGTGCCAGCAGCATAAGACAGGGTACTAATGAGACCCAGTACTTC
TRBJ1-1,-,15,-,TRBV19,CASSISRWSNTEAFF,TGTGCCAGTAGTATCAGTCGTTGGTCTAACACTGAAGCTTTCTTT
TRBJ1-2,-,14,TRBD1,TRBV7-8,CASSLSPGGYGYTF,TGTGCCAGCAGCTTAAGTCCAGGGGGCTATGGCTACACCTTC
TRBJ2-2,once,14,-,TRBV28,CAIGGGTNTGELFF,TGTGCCATTGGTGGGGGGACGAACACCGGGGAGCTGTTTTTT
TRBJ2-1,once,17,-,TRBV12-1,CASSFKRTSGMYNEQFF,TGTGCCAGCAGCTTCAAAAGGACTAGCGGGATGTACAATGAGCAGTTCTTC
TRBJ1-2,-,12,-,TRBV7-9,CASSLGLYGYTF,TGTGCCAGCAGCCTAGGGCTTTATGGCTACACCTTC
TRBJ1-5,-,16,-,TRBV18,CASSPGRHETNQPQHF,TGTGCCAGCTCACCCGGGAGACACGAGACCAATCAGCCCCAGCATTTT
TRBJ2-4,-,14,TRBD2,TRBV9,CASSVDQRGADQYF,TGTGCCAGCAGCGTAGACCAGCGGGGTGCAGATCAGTACTTC
TRBJ1-6,-,15,-,TRBV6-5,CASSYSGAWNSPLHF,TGTGCCAGCAGTTACTCGGGGGCTTGGAATTCACCCCTCCACTTT
TRBJ2-7,-,13,TRBD1,TRBV2,CASKTGGVYEQYF,TGTGCCAGCAAGACAGGGGGGGTCTACGAGCAGTACTTC
TRBJ1-2,-,13,-,TRBV4-3,CASSHDRNYGYTF,TGCGCCAGCAGCCACGACAGGAACTATGGCTACACCTTC
TRBJ2-5,-,15,-,TRBV18,CASSRLTSRQETQYF,TGTGCCAGCTCACGGTTGACAAGCCGCCAAGAGACCCAGTACTTC
TRBJ2-7,few,15,TRBD1,TRBV19,CASSDYRGNLDEQYF,TGTGCCAGTAGCGACTACAGGGGAAATTTGGACGAGCAGTACTTC
TRBJ1-1,-,16,TRBD1,TRBV19,CASSEPGGAMNTEAFF,TGTGCCAGTAGTGAGCCAGGGGGCGCGATGAACACTGAAGCTTTCTTT
TRBJ2-2,once,15,-,TRBV2,CASSELPLNTGELFF,TGTGCCAGCAGTGAACTGCCACTGAACACCGGGGAGCTGTTTTTT
TRBJ2-3,-,17,TRBD2,TRBV28,CASSLPGLAGTTDTQYF,TGTGCCAGCAGTTTACCGGGACTAGCGGGGACCACAGATACGCAGTATTTT
TRBJ2-3,few,17,TRBD2,TRBV28,CASSRRLAGQPRDTQYF,TGTGCCAGCAGCCGAAGACTAGCGGGCCAACCGAGGGATACGCAGTATTTT
TRBJ2-7,-,16,-,TRBV7-3,CASRNTGTGHDYEQYF,TGTGCCAGCAGGAACACCGGCACGGGACACGACTACGAGCAGTACTTC
TRBJ1-3,-,14,-,TRBV13,CASSLQGPGNTIYF,TGTGCCAGCAGCTTACAGGGGCCTGGAAACACCATATATTTT
TRBJ2-5,-,15,TRBD2,TRBV7-3,CASSLSPSGMETQYF,TGTGCCAGCAGCTTAAGTCCTAGCGGGATGGAGACCCAGTACTTC
TRBJ1-6,-,11,-,TRBV30,CAWSAQGPRYF,TGTGCCTGGAGTGCACAGGGACCCCGCTACTTT
TRBJ2-7,-,14,TRBD1,TRBV28,CASSVGTGVLEQYF,TGTGCCAGCAGCGTCGGGACAGGGGTCCTCGAGCAGTACTTC